This TCR beta chain was identified during a study of blood T cell repertoires in COVID-19. Overall study: Acute-phase and convalescent COVID-19 samples originated in the United States, Italy and Spain. T cells, B-cell-depleted T cells, or PBMCs supplied cDNA or gDNA.

The CDR3 is 16 residues long. The V segment lost 1 base and the J segment 2 bases; nucleotides outside the gene matches: 3. Germline CDR1 SGHDT, CDR2 YYEEEE. Authors' data handling: By means of reference gene primer amplification, nucleated cell counts were estimated. TCRdb's table, derived via immunoSEQ multiplex PCR, lists solely in-frame clones and lacks some. Clone size and the V and J calls come from that table; the DNA yielded D and trimming. The sample lists over 60,000 clones; 89% were seen once. The chain joins TRBV5-6 to TRBJ2-6; 7 bases match TRBD1. This TCR came from a woman between 50 and 59 years old with active COVID-19. Sequencing input: peripheral blood. The CDR3 bases are TGTGCCAGCAGCTTGTGGACAGGCACTGGGGCCAACGTCCTGACTTTC. It specifies CASSLWTGTGANVLTF.